This T cell receptor beta chain was obtained from a study of beta chain features in type 1 diabetes (dated 2018 in TCRdb). Background on the whole study: Mean age, gender distribution, total cell number and subset yield did not differ between patients and healthy donors. A total of roughly 100,000,000 sorted cells were examined across all samples, and the number of cells per subset was strongly correlated with RNA yield. In the study, TCRB repertoires of sorted circulating CD4+ T cell subsets from recently diagnosed type 1 diabetes patients were compared with those of matched healthy donors. Regulatory and stem cell-like memory subsets were isolated from only 8 patients and roughly 8 healthy donors, whereas naive and central memory subsets came from all 28 donors.

As concerns this clone: Its binding antigen is unknown. No quality values exist for individual bases; no much larger clone is one base distant.

The CDR3 has 15 amino acids, counting the end cysteine and phenylalanine. Just CDR3 DNA is preserved here, 45 bases in frame from base 1. V lost 5 bases and J lost 7 bases, and the count of bases not matched to a germline gene is 9. According to the germline V gene, CDR1 reads MGHRA and CDR2 reads YSYEKL. The investigation overall reported the following: PCR may preferentially amplify shorter templates, but because patient and control samples were amplified and corrected together, any resulting skew would affect both groups equally. Fewer insertions and more nucleotide deletions at VDJ recombination sites were observed in patients with type 1 diabetes, implying thymic rearrangement abnormalities. Sequencing cDNA rather than genomic DNA could over-represent highly expressing activated cells, although activation and CD3 levels did not differ between groups. Naive, central memory and regulatory TCRB repertoires appeared to be more alike among patients than among healthy donors. In all four CD4+ subsets, TCRB CDR3 length was moderately but significantly shorter in type 1 diabetes patients. HLA sub-analyses involved small numbers of individuals, so any influence of HLA type on TCRB rearrangement remained unresolved.

Each donor gave one peripheral blood draw, averaging approximately 110 mL, which was collected into heparinised tubes. Using a panel that included CD45RO, CCR7, CD25, CD127, CD95 and CD27, naive, central memory, regulatory and stem cell-like memory CD4+ T cells were sorted on a BD FACSAria II. Every sorted population had a purity above 95%. Right away, PBMCs were isolated by Lymphoprep density gradient centrifugation and were stained directly, with no culture step. Samples were stained and sorted in pairs, with one healthy donor and one patient per experiment, so that batch effects were minimized. The entire isolated RNA was reverse transcribed using the High Capacity cDNA Reverse Transcription Kit, and thus expressed TCRB transcripts were sequenced. Naive, central memory and regulatory T cell samples underwent deep immunoSEQ sequencing, averaging around 3.7 million total reads per sample. Sorted cells were lysed in RLT buffer and RNA was extracted with DNase-treated RNeasy Micro or Mini kits, depending on cell number. To prevent cross-contamination, each cell subset was processed individually, whereas patient and healthy donor samples were processed jointly. The immunoSEQ multiplex PCR was used to amplify TCRB sequences from cDNA, generating 87-bp fragments that spanned the CDR3 region. The amplicons were sequenced using the Illumina HiSeq platform. The source study handled its data this way. PCR bias was computationally corrected using synthetic template baselines, reads within Hamming distance 2 were collapsed, and singletons that could not be merged were discarded. Reads were aligned to IMGT to assign V, D and J genes, CDR3 length, and insertions or deletions at six rearrangement sites. Within each subset, clonotype counts were normalized to sorted cell number, after which true diversity and Gini coefficients were computed with the tcR R package. The overlap coefficient, calculated on TCRB nucleotide sequences, was used to quantify repertoire sharing. As a proxy for the pre-selection repertoire, out-of-frame TCRB sequences from naive cells were analyzed. TCRdb limited this immuneACCESS table to in-frame rearrangements with V and J called. A share of clones is missing; checked studies link under half to unresolved V genes, and the rest is unexplained. The DNA was the basis for D and trimming; V, J and clone size are from that table. The sample includes 900,000 or so clones, with roughly 16% observed a single time. The ten largest make up 0.02% to 0.03% of the sample.

Sequenced material: naive CD4+ T cells from blood. In light of the paper, this sample's cell subset or site label describes: true naive CD4+ T cells. Recombination joined TRBV4-1 with TRBJ2-2; TRBD1 matches 8 bases in the middle. The TCR was taken from a woman aged 18-29 years in good health. The nucleotide sequence reads TGCGCCAGCAGCTCCCCGGGCAGGGGGCACGGGGAGCTGTTTTTT. Its protein reads: CASSSPGRGHGELFF.